The 6 T cell receptor beta chains listed next were all sequenced from one sample in a study of shared clonotypes between healthy human individuals. Libraries were prepared by immunoSEQ multiplex PCR; TCRdb keeps only in-frame clonotypes and omits some of them. This table has 2 million to 2.5 million clones, more than 85% appearing once. The specimen was naive CD4+ T cells from PBMCs. Subset indicated: CD45RA+ positively selected. These receptors originate from a man younger than 35 in good health. Some clones in this sample may be carry-over from other donors' samples.

A word on this clone: The same CDR3 can be traced to other DNA sequences in this sample. The chain combines TRBV6-1 with TRBJ1-5; D is unresolved. Per germline, CDR1 MNHNS and CDR2 SASEGT. This CDR3 is built from 11 residues. V lost 3 bases and J 7 bases, leaving 4 bases between the germline ends. CDR3 residues: CASSEYQPQHF. In nucleotides, the CDR3 is TGTGCCAGCAGTGAGTACCAGCCCCAGCATTTT.

V and J are TRBV30 and TRBJ2-2; the D gene could be TRBD1 or TRBD2 (5 bases each). The CDR3 loop spans 12 amino acids. Germline V lookup: CDR1 GTSNPN, CDR2 SVGIG (reference sequence). Trimming removed 2 bases at V and 7 bases at J, with 8 bases between. The CDR3 region has the DNA TGTGCCTGGAGTCGGGGCGTCGGGGAGCTGTTTTTT. Its protein is CAWSRGVGELFF.

The V gene is TRBV9, the J gene TRBJ1-3; weak D call: TRBD1 (6 bases). Trimming removed 4 bases at V and 3 bases at J, with 23 bases between. CDR3 length equals 18 residues. Germline CDR1 SGDLS, CDR2 YYNGEE. The CDR3 sequence is CASSPSTGPYGFGNTIYF. The CDR3 bases are TGTGCCAGCAGCCCTTCGACAGGACCCTATGGTTTTGGAAACACCATATATTTT. Full variable domain (remainder filled in from reference TRBV9 and TRBJ1-3): DSGVTQTPKHLITATGQRVTLRCSPRSGDLSVYWYQQSLDQGLQFLIQYYNGEERAKGNILERFSAQQFPDLHSELNLSSLELGDSALYFCASSPSTGPYGFGNTIYFGEGSWLTVV.

The chain uses TRBV5-1 and TRBJ2-1; 11 nucleotides align to TRBD2. There are 18 residues in the CDR3. The J segment lost 6 bases and the V segment lost 0 bases, leaving 11 bases of the junction unmatched. CDR1 SGHRS and CDR2 YFSETQ come from the germline V gene. The CDR3, as DNA: TGCGCCAGCAGCTTGGGGGTTTTAGCGGGAGGGATAGTCAATGAGCAGTTCTTC. Amino acids: CASSLGVLAGGIVNEQFF. Looking up the rest from reference TRBV5-1 and TRBJ2-1 gives the full variable domain: KAGVTQTPRYLIKTRGQQVTLSCSPISGHRSVSWYQQTPGQGLQFLFEYFSETQRNKGNFPGRFSGRQFSNSRSEMNVSTLELGDSALYLCASSLGVLAGGIVNEQFFGPGTRLTVL.

The V and J genes are TRBV28 and TRBJ1-2; D may be TRBD1 (5 bases). The V gene's germline CDR1 is MDHEN and CDR2 SYDVKM. V dropped 6 bases and J dropped 4 bases, with 15 bases sitting between them. The CDR3 length is 14 residues. The CDR3 spells CASSPGAYLYGYTF. The CDR3 nucleotides read TGTGCCAGCAGCCCCGGGGCCTACCTCTATGGCTACACCTTC.

In DNA, the CDR3 is TGTGCCTGGACAACACTACACTCTGGAAACACCATATATTTT. Translated, it gives CAWTTLHSGNTIYF. This chain connects TRBV30 to TRBJ1-3, with D uncertain. The CDR3 runs 14 residues. Between the trimmed V and J ends, which lost 4 bases and 0 bases, there was a span of 10 bases. CDR1 is GTSNPN and CDR2 is SVGIG in the germline V gene (reference sequence). Using reference TRBV30 and TRBJ1-3 for the parts outside the CDR3, the full variable domain is SQTIHQWPATLVQPVGSPLSLECTVEGTSNPNLYWYRQAAGRGLQLLFYSVGIGQISSEVPQNLSASRPQDRQFILSSKKLLLSDSGFYLCAWTTLHSGNTIYFGEGSWLTVV.